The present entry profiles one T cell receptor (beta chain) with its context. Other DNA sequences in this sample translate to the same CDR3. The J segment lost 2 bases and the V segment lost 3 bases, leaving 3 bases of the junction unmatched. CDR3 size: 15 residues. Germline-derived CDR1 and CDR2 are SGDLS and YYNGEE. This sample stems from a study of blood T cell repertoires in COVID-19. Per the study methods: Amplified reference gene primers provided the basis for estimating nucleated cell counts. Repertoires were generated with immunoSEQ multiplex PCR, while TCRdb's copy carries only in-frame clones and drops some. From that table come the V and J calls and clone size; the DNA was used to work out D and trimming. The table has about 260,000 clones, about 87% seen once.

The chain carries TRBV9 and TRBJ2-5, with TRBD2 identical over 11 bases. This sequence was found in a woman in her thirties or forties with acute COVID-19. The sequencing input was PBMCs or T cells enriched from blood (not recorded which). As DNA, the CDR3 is TGTGCCAGCAGCGCTGGGACTAGCGGTCAAGAGACCCAGTACTTC. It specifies CASSAGTSGQETQYF.